The 6 T cell receptor beta chains below all came from one sample that was sequenced in a study of T cells in Graves' hyperthyroidism and ophthalmopathy. The CDR3 regions of TCR beta were amplified from RNA transcripts. The HTBI set primed first-round TCR CDR3 RT-PCR. From the multiplex PCR reads, TCRdb called clonotypes with MiXCR, one entry per CDR3 protein. The data contain approximately 370,000 distinct CDR3 sequences, about 15% of them seen just once; the ten biggest clones take up less than 35%. Sequenced input: blood. All receptors come from a woman aged 25 to 39 with Graves' hyperthyroidism.

This clonotype turned up a few times. This chain links TRBV2 with TRBJ2-6; D unclear. The CDR3 consists of 13 residues. V gave up 7 bases and J gave up 6 bases, with 10 bases separating them. Germline V gene sequence: CDR1 SNHLY, CDR2 FYNNEI. The CDR3 loop is CASNPDEANVLTF. CDR3 sequence (DNA): TGTGCCAGCAATCCTGACGAGGCCAACGTCCTGACTTTC. Supplemented by reference TRBV2 and TRBJ2-6, the full variable domain reads EPEVTQTPSHQVTQMGQEVILRCVPISNHLYFYWYRQILGQKVEFLVSFYNNEISEKSEIFDDQFSVERPDGSNFTLKIRSTKLEDSAMYFCASNPDEANVLTFGAGSRLTVL.

This clonotype showed up just a few times. The V call is TRBV9, the J call TRBJ2-3; 14 nucleotides line up with TRBD2. CDR3 length: 19 residues. Germline V lookup: CDR1 SGDLS, CDR2 YYNGEE. Trimming at V came to 4 bases and at J to 0 bases, leaving 10 bases not matched to a gene. DNA of the CDR3: TGTGCCAGCAGCAGGGGGACTAGCGGGAGCGGTTTCAGCACAGATACGCAGTATTTT. Translated, it gives CASSRGTSGSGFSTDTQYF.

This clonotype has a handful of counts. The chain combines TRBV4-1 with TRBJ2-1, with 10 bases lining up with TRBD2. After removal of 0 bases from V and 9 bases from J, the junction contained 8 bases not matched to a gene. The CDR3 length is 16 residues. Germline-derived CDR1 and CDR2 are MGHRA and YSYEKL. The CDR3 protein is CASSQDASGSIGEQFF. The CDR3 DNA reads as TGCGCCAGCAGCCAAGATGCTAGCGGGAGTATCGGTGAGCAGTTCTTC.

This clonotype was counted many times. The genes are TRBV3-1 and TRBJ2-1; 13 bases match TRBD2. This CDR3 is built from 16 residues. V lost 4 bases and J lost 9; bases outside the gene matches: 9. The germline V gene has CDR1 LGHDT and CDR2 YNNKEL (reference sequence). The CDR3 region is CASSPTQGLAGLEQFF. CDR3 DNA sequence: TGTGCCAGCAGCCCAACTCAGGGACTAGCGGGACTTGAGCAGTTCTTC.

In its sample, this clonotype was seen many times. The chain couples TRBV7-9 to TRBJ2-3; D may be TRBD2 (6 bases). The CDR3 spans 15 residues. With 4 bases removed from V and 4 bases from J, the gap between germline ends came to 15 bases. Germline CDR1 SEHNR, CDR2 FQNEAQ (reference sequence). CDR3: CASSSLGSGADTQYF. CDR3 bases: TGTGCCAGCAGCTCCCTCGGGAGCGGCGCAGATACGCAGTATTTT.

This clonotype came up many times. The rearrangement joins TRBV5-1 to TRBJ2-1; 10 bases match TRBD2. The CDR3 has 15 amino acids. Germline V CDR1 and CDR2: SGHRS, YFSETQ. J was trimmed by 3 bases and V by 6 bases; bases with no gene match: 6. The DNA of the CDR3 is TGCGCCAGCACTTTTACTAGCGGGGACTACAATGAGCAGTTCTTC. Amino acid sequence: CASTFTSGDYNEQFF.